These 9 T cell receptor beta chains were all obtained from the same sample, sequenced in a study of blood T cells in healthy people across ages. Primed by a sample-barcoded 5' primer and a J-beta primer mix, a second PCR proceeded for roughly 6 to 12 cycles. TCRdb called the 5' RACE reads again in MiXCR, with one record for every CDR3 protein. Of just under 750,000 distinct CDR3 sequences in the sample, 20% to 25% are singletons; the top ten hold around a fifth. Sequencing used blood. All receptors derive from a man in his 70s in good health.

This clonotype came up a few times. The V call is TRBV20-1, the J call TRBJ2-7; 9 bases agree with TRBD1. Unmatched junction bases numbered 1, after V lost 4 bases and J lost 3 bases. CDR1 is DFQATT and CDR2 is SNEGSKA in the germline V gene (reference sequence). The CDR3 is 12 amino acids. The CDR3 DNA follows: TGCAGTGCTAAGGGACAGGGCTACGAGCAGTACTTC. As protein: CSAKGQGYEQYF.

The chain carries TRBV12-3 or TRBV12-4 and TRBJ2-3; TRBD1 might be the D (5 bases). Deletions cut 4 bases from V and 13 bases from J, with 21 bases between. CDR3 length equals 14 residues. DNA of the CDR3: TGTGCCAGCAGTTGGTGGCAGGGCACAGATATGGAGTATTTT. This gives the protein CASSWWQGTDMEYF.

This clonotype was detected ten times or more. At one of its ends the junction is not consistent with the germline gene, which may arise from a read error. V and J are TRBV7-9 and TRBJ1-3, with D possibly TRBD1 on 5 matching bases. CDR1 and CDR2 from the germline V gene are SEHNR and FQNEAQ (reference sequence). The CDR3 totals 14 residues. Here the CDR3 reads CASSPGTAGNTIYF. For the CDR3, the DNA is TGCGCCAGCAGCCCTGGGACTGCTGGAAACACCATATATTTT.

This clonotype was counted a single time. This sequence joins TRBV27 and TRBJ2-3; no reliable D call. V lost 2 bases, J lost 9 bases, and 12 bases lay in between. The germline gives CDR1 MNHEY, CDR2 SMNVEV (reference sequence). CDR3 length: 13 amino acids. CDR3 DNA sequence: TGTGCCAGCAGTTTAAAAGTAGGCGCAACGCAGTATTTT. Amino acids: CASSLKVGATQYF.

The genes are TRBV19 and TRBJ1-6; no definite D call. The CDR3 totals 14 residues. Germline V gene data show CDR1 as LNHDA and CDR2 as SQIVND (reference sequence). V lost 3 bases to trimming and J lost 5 bases, with 8 bases between them. The CDR3 loop reads CASSMWQDNSPLHF. The CDR3 nucleotides read TGTGCCAGTAGTATGTGGCAGGATAATTCACCCCTCCACTTT.

This clonotype was seen repeatedly, ten times or more. This chain connects TRBV7-9 to TRBJ1-1; the D is unclear. V lost 0 bases to trimming and J lost 4 bases, with 9 bases between them. This CDR3 spans 14 amino acids. The germline V gene encodes CDR1 SEHNR and CDR2 FQNEAQ (reference sequence). The CDR3 protein is CASSLARMGTEAFF. DNA of the CDR3: TGTGCCAGCAGCTTAGCGCGGATGGGCACTGAAGCTTTCTTT.

V gene TRBV6-2 or TRBV6-3 combines with J gene TRBJ2-1, with a possible D match to TRBD2 (7 bases). V was clipped by 2 bases and J by 6 bases, with 14 bases between them. From germline, CDR1 is MNHEY and CDR2 SVGEGT. The CDR3 runs 15 residues. CDR3 region: CASSYGDGGPNEQFF. CDR3 sequence (DNA): TGTGCCAGCAGTTACGGGGACGGGGGGCCCAATGAGCAGTTCTTC.

CDR3 in DNA: TGTGCCAGCAGCCAAGATCGCTGGGGTAAGCAGTTCTTC. It is translated as CASSQDRWGKQFF. V gene TRBV3-1 combines with J gene TRBJ2-5; D gene uncertain. The tail of the sequence fits TRBJ2-1 better, so the J call may be wrong. Germline CDR1 is LGHDT and CDR2 is YNNKEL (reference sequence). This CDR3 comprises 13 residues.

Only a few counts were recorded for this clonotype. The genes are TRBV20-1 and TRBJ1-1; weak D call: TRBD1 (5 bases). The CDR3 extends over 17 amino acids. Per the germline V gene, CDR1 is DFQATT and CDR2 is SNEGSKA (reference sequence). Between the trimmed V and J ends, which lost 0 bases and 11 bases, there was a span of 28 bases. This CDR3 is CSARDGGIEGLRSRAFF. CDR3 coding DNA: TGCAGTGCTAGAGATGGCGGTATTGAGGGACTACGGTCTCGGGCTTTCTTT.